This T cell receptor (beta chain) was documented in a study of blood T cell repertoires in COVID-19. For the study at large: The United States, Italy and Spain provided the acute and convalescent COVID-19 samples. T cells, B-cell-depleted T cells, or PBMCs supplied cDNA or gDNA.

In the original workflow: Amplification with reference gene primers provided the estimates of nucleated cell counts. TCRdb's table, derived via immunoSEQ multiplex PCR, lists solely in-frame clones and lacks some. That table gives V, J and clone size, and the DNA gave D and trimming. The repertoire consists of about 150,000 clones, with about four fifths occurring once and the leading ten covering 25% to 30%. Germline V lookup: CDR1 SGHRS, CDR2 YFSETQ. The CDR3 runs 14 residues. Trimming took off 4 bases at V and 1 base at J, with 11 bases between the two ends. The sequence came from a woman aged 60-75 years with acute or convalescent COVID-19. The sequenced sample was peripheral blood. V gene TRBV5-1 combines with J gene TRBJ1-1; D remains ambiguous. This CDR3 is CASSEVLRNTEAFF. CDR3 DNA: TGCGCCAGCAGCGAGGTGCTGAGGAACACTGAAGCTTTCTTT.